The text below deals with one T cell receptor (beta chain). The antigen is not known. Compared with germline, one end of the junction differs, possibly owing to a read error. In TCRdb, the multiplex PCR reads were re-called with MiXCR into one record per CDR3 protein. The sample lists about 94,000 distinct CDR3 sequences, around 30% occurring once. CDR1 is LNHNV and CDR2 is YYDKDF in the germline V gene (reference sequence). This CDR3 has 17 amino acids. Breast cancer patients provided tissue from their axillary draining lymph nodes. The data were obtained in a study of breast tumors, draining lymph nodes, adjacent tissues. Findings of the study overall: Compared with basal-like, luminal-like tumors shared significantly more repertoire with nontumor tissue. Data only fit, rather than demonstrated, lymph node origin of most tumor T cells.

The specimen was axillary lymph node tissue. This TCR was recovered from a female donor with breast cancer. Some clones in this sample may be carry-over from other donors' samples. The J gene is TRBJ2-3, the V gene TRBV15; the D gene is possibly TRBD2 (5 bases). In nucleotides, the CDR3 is TGTGCCACTAGCAGAGCGCAGACTACCGGGAACACAGATACGCAGTATTTT. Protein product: CATSRAQTTGNTDTQYF. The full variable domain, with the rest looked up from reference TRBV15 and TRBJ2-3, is DAMVIQNPRYQVTQFGKPVTLSCSQTLNHNVMYWYQQKSSQAPKLLFHYYDKDFNNEADTPDNFQSRRPNTSFCFLDIRSPGLGDTAMYLCATSRAQTTGNTDTQYFGPGTRLTVL.